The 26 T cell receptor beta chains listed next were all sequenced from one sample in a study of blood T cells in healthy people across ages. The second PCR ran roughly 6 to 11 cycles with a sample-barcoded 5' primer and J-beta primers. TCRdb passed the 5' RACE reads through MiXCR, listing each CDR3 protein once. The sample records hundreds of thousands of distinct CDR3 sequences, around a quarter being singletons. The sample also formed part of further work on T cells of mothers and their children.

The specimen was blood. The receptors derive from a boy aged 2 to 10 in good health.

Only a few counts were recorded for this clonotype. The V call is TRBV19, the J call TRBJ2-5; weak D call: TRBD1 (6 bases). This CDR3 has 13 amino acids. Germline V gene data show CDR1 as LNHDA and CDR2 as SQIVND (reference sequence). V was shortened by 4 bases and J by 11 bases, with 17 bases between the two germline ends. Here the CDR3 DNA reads TGTGCCAGTAGTAACGGGACACCTCTAGGGCAGTACTTC. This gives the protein CASSNGTPLGQYF.

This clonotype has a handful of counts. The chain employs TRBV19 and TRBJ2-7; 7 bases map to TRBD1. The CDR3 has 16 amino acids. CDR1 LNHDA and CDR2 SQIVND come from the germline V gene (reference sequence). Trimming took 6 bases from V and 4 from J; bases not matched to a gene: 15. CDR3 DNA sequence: TGTGCCAGTAGCACCGCCTTAGCGACAGGGTCGTACGAGCAGTACTTC. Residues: CASSTALATGSYEQYF.

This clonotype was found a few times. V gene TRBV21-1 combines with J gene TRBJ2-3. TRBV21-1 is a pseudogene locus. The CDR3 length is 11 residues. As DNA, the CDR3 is TGTGCGCCTAGGAGCACAGATACGCAGTATTTT. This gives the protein CAPRSTDTQYF.

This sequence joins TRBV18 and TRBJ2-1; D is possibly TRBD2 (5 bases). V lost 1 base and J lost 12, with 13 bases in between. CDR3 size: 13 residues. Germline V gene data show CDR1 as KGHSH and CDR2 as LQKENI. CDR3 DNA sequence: TGTGCCAGCTCACCACGCGACCGGGGAATGCAGTTCTTC. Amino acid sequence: CASSPRDRGMQFF.

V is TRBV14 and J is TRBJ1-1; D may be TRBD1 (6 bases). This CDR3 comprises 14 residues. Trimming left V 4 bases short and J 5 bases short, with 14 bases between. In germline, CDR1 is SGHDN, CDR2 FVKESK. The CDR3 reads CASSPRTDRTEAFF. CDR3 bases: TGTGCCAGCAGCCCTAGGACAGATAGAACTGAAGCTTTCTTT. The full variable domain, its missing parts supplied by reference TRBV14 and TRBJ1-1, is EAGVTQFPSHSVIEKGQTVTLRCDPISGHDNLYWYRRVMGKEIKFLLHFVKESKQDESGMPNNRFLAERTGGTYSTLKVQPAELEDSGVYFCASSPRTDRTEAFFGQGTRLTVV.

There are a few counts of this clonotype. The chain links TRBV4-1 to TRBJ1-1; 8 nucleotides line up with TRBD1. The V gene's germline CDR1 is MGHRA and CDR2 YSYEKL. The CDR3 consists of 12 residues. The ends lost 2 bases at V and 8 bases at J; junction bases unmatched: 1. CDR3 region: CASSQNRGEAFF. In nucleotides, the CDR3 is TGCGCCAGCAGCCAAAACAGGGGGGAAGCTTTCTTT.

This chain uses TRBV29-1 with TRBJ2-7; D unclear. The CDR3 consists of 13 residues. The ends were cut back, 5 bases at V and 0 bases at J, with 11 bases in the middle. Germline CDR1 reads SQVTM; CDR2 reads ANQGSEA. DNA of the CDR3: TGCAGCGTTAGGGATATATCCTCCTACGAGCAGTACTTC. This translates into CSVRDISSYEQYF.

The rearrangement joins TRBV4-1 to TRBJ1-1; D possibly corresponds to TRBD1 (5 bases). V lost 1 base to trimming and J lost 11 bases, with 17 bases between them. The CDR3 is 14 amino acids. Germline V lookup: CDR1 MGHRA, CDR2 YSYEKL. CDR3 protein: CASSQGRLQEPAFF. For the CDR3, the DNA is TGCGCCAGCAGCCAAGGACGGTTACAGGAACCTGCTTTCTTT.

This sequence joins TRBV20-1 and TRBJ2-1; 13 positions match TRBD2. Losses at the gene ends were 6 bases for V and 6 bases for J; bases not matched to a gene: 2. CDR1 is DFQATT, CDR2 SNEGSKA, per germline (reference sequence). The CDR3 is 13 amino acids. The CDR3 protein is CSARTSGSNEQFF. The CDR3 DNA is TGCAGTGCCCGGACTAGCGGGAGCAATGAGCAGTTCTTC.

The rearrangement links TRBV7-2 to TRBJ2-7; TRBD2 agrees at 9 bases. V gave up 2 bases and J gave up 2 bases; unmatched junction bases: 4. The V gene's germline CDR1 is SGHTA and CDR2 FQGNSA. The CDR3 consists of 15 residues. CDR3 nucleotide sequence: TGTGCCAGCAGCTTAAACGGACTAGCGACCTACGAGCAGTACTTC. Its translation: CASSLNGLATYEQYF.

The CDR3 loop is CASSPPGYNSPLHF. The CDR3 nucleotides read TGTGCCAGCTCACCACCGGGTTATAATTCACCCCTCCACTTT. The rearrangement joins TRBV18 to TRBJ1-6; D not resolved. The CDR3 sequence is 14 residues long. Trimming shortened V by 0 bases and J by 4 bases, and 4 bases separated the two germline ends. In germline, CDR1 is KGHSH, CDR2 LQKENI.

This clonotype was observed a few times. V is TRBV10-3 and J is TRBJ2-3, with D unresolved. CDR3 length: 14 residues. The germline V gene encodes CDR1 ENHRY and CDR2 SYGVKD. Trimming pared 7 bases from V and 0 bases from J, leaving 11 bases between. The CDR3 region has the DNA TGTGCCATCACCCAGCGAGCTAGCACAGATACGCAGTATTTT. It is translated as CAITQRASTDTQYF.

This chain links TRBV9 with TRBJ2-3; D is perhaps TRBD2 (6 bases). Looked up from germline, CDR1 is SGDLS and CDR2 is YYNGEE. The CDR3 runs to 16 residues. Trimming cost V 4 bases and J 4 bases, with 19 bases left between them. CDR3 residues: CASSRGDSSRSDTQYF. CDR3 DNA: TGTGCCAGCAGCCGAGGGGACTCCTCGCGGTCAGATACGCAGTATTTT.

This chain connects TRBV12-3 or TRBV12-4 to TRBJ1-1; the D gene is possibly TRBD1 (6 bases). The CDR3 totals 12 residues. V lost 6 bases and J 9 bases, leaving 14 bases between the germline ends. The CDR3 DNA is TGTGCCAGCAGCCCCCGGGGGGGGCAAGCTTTCTTT. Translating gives CASSPRGGQAFF.

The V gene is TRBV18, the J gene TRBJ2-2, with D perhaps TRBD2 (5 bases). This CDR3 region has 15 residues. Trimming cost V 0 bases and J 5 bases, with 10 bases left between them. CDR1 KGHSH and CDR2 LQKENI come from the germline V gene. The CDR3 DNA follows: TGTGCCAGCTCACCACCCTCCCGGAGGACCGGGGAGCTGTTTTTT. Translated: CASSPPSRRTGELFF.

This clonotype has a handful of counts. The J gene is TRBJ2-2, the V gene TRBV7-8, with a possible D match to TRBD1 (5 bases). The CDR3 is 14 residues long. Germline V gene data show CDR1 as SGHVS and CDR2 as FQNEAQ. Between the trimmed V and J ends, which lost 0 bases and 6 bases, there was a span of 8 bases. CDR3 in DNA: TGTGCCAGCAGCTTAGCCAGGGAAGCCGGGGAGCTGTTTTTT. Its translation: CASSLAREAGELFF.

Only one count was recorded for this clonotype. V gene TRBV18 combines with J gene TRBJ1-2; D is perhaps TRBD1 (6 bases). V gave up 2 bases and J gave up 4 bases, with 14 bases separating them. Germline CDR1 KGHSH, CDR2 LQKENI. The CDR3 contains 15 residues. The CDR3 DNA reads TGTGCCAGCTCACCAAATTGGGAAGGGGGCTATGGCTACACCTTC. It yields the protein CASSPNWEGGYGYTF.

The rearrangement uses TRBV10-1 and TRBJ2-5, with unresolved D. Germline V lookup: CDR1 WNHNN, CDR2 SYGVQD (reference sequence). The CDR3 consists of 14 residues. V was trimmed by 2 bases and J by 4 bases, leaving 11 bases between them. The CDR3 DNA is TGCGCCAGCAGTGAGGGCCTTGGCGGAGAGACCCAGTACTTC. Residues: CASSEGLGGETQYF.

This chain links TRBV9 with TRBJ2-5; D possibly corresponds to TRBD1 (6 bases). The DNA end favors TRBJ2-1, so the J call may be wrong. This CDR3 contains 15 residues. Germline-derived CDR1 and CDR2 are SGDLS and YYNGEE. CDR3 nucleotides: TGTGCCAGCAGCGCCCGCCGGGACACTTACAATGAGCAGTTCTTC. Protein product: CASSARRDTYNEQFF.

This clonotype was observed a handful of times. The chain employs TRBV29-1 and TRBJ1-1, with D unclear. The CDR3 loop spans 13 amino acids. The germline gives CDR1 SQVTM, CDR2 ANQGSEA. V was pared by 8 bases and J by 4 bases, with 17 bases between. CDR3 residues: CSTLPRLTTEAFF. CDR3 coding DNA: TGCAGCACTCTACCCCGACTCACCACTGAAGCTTTCTTT.

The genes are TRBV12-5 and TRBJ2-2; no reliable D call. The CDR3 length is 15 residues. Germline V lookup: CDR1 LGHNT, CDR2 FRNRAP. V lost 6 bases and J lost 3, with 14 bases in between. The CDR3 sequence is CASGLTRKDTGELFF. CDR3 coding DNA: TGTGCTAGTGGCCTCACGCGGAAGGACACCGGGGAGCTGTTTTTT.

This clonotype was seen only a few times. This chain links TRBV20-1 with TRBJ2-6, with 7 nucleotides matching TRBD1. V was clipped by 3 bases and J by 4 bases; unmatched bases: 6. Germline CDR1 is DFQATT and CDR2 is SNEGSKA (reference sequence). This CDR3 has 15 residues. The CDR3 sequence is CSARRTGAGANVLTF. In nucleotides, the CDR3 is TGCAGTGCTAGGCGAACAGGGGCCGGGGCCAACGTCCTGACTTTC.

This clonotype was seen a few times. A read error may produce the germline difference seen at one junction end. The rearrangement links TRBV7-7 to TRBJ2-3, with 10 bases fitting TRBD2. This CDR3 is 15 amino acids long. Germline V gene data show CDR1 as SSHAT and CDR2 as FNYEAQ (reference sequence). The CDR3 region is CASSPGLAVTDTQYF. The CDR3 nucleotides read TGTGCTAGCAGCCCTGGACTAGCGGTCACAGATACGCAGTATTTT.

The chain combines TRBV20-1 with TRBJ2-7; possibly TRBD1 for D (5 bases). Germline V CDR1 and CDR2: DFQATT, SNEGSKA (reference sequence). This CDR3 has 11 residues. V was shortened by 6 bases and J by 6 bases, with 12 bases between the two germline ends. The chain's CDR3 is CSAPTGTEQYF. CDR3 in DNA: TGCAGTGCGCCAACAGGAACCGAGCAGTACTTC.

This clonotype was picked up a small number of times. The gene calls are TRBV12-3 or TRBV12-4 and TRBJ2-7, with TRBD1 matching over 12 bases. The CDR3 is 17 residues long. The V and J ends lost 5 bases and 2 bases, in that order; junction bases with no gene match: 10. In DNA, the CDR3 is TGTGCCAGCAGTGTTCCGGGACAGGGGGCTAGGACCTACGAGCAGTACTTC. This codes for CASSVPGQGARTYEQYF.

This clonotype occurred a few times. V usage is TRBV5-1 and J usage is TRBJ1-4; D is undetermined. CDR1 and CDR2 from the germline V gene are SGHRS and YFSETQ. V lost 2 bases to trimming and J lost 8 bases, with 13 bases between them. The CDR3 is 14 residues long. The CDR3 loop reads CASSFRERKEKLFF. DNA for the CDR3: TGCGCCAGCAGCTTCCGGGAACGGAAAGAAAAACTGTTTTTT. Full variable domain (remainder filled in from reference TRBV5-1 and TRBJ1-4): KAGVTQTPRYLIKTRGQQVTLSCSPISGHRSVSWYQQTPGQGLQFLFEYFSETQRNKGNFPGRFSGRQFSNSRSEMNVSTLELGDSALYLCASSFRERKEKLFFGSGTQLSVL.